This T cell receptor (beta chain) was recorded in a study of T-cell reconstitution after alpha-beta-depleted transplantation in children. This clonotype was seen more than once but under ten times. What it binds is unknown. Study-wide points: T-cell counts and diversity at one year following transplant were attributed mainly to newly produced T cells.

Library preparation (for TCRbeta) was performed with unique molecular identifiers. TCRdb recomputed calls from the PCR reads with MiXCR, one row per CDR3 protein. The sample holds fewer than 550,000 distinct CDR3 sequences, about a sixth seen once. This TCR derives from a boy under two years old who had a stem cell transplant for Wiskott-Aldrich syndrome, so the T cells may come from the graft donor. The sequencing here drew on PBMCs, mostly from graft donor cells, taken 360 days after TCRalphabeta/CD19-depleted stem cell transplant.

The chain's CDR3 is CASSPRALTTGELFF. In nucleotides, the CDR3 is TGTGCCAGCTCACCACGCGCGCTTACCACCGGGGAGCTGTTTTTT. The V and J genes are TRBV18 and TRBJ2-2; no reliable D call. The CDR3 is made up of 15 amino acids. CDR1 and CDR2 (germline): KGHSH, LQKENI. V was trimmed by 1 base and J by 4 bases, leaving 10 bases between them.